This T cell receptor (beta chain) comes out of a study of beta chain features in type 1 diabetes. As for the study in general: The samples had approximately 110 million sorted cells examined in all.

One heparinised draw, averaging around 120 mL, was taken per donor. Note on this clone: Its antigen is still unknown.

Since all of the isolated RNA was reverse transcribed, expressed TCRB transcripts were what got sequenced. TCRdb's table, derived via immunoSEQ multiplex PCR, lists solely in-frame clones and lacks some. The sample has 860,000 or so clones, about 17% seen once. V was cut by 5 bases and J by 4 bases, with 17 bases left in between. CDR1 is KGHSH and CDR2 is LQKENI in the germline V gene. This CDR3 is 15 amino acids long. Points from the study as a whole: Any PCR bias toward short templates would affect both groups alike. All four CD4+ subsets of Type 1 diabetes patients contained TCRB CDR3s that were moderately but significantly shorter.

This TCR derives from a woman aged 18-30 years in good health. Material: naive CD4+ T cells from blood. The genes are TRBV18 and TRBJ1-1; TRBD1 might be the D (6 bases). Here the CDR3 reads CASSLPGAAATEAFF. The CDR3, as DNA: TGTGCCAGCTCATTGCCAGGGGCGGCGGCCACTGAAGCTTTCTTT.